These T cell receptor beta chains were read from a single sample in a study of T cell responses to AZD1222 COVID-19 vaccine. The data were produced by immunoSEQ multiplex PCR, yet TCRdb's version contains in-frame clones alone and is incomplete. The table has 150,000 to 200,000 clones, 85% to 95% seen once. Source: peripheral blood, taken on day 0 of AZD1222 vaccination. These receptors originate from an adult in good health. Both conserved end residues are part of each CDR3. A D gene is named only where the DNA matches it firmly. Clone size appears in some rows only: once, few, many, or a class for an expanded clone.

size	V	D	J	CDR3	DNA
few	TRBV30	TRBD2	TRBJ2-3	CAWGLGGGTDTQYF	TGTGCCTGGGGACTAGGAGGCGGCACAGATACGCAGTATTTT
few	TRBV5-1	NA	TRBJ1-1	CASSLGRRNTEAFF	TGCGCCAGCAGCTTGGGGCGGCGGAACACTGAAGCTTTCTTT
NA	TRBV19	NA	TRBJ1-2	CASSDDGAGGYGYTF	TGTGCCAGTAGTGATGACGGGGCCGGCGGCTATGGCTACACCTTC
NA	TRBV18	NA	TRBJ2-7	CASSPGYEQYF	TGTGCCAGCTCTCCGGGCTACGAGCAGTACTTC
NA	TRBV5-8	NA	TRBJ1-1	CASSITGQNTEAFF	TGTGCCAGCAGCATAACCGGCCAGAACACTGAAGCTTTCTTT
NA	TRBV2	NA	TRBJ2-1	CASRTTSAQGNEQFF	TGTGCCAGCAGGACCACTAGCGCTCAGGGGAATGAGCAGTTCTTC
NA	TRBV28	TRBD2	TRBJ2-1	CASSFVARGEQFF	TGTGCCAGCAGTTTTGTTGCGCGGGGGGAGCAGTTCTTC
NA	TRBV7-9	NA	TRBJ2-2	CASSLGAFGELFF	TGTGCCAGCAGCTTAGGAGCGTTTGGGGAGCTGTTTTTT
NA	TRBV5-1	NA	TRBJ2-7	CASSRDLGLTYEQYF	TGCGCCAGCAGCCGGGACTTGGGACTGACCTACGAGCAGTACTTC
NA	TRBV2	NA	TRBJ1-1	CATTGEVNTEAFF	TGTGCCACCACGGGGGAGGTGAACACTGAAGCTTTCTTT
NA	TRBV5-1	TRBD1	TRBJ2-1	CASSLGGQSNNEQFF	TGCGCCAGCAGCTTGGGGGGACAGTCCAACAATGAGCAGTTCTTC
NA	TRBV13	NA	TRBJ1-4	CASSLRGFNEKLFF	TGTGCCAGCAGCTTACGGGGTTTCAATGAAAAACTGTTTTTT
NA	TRBV7-8	NA	TRBJ1-6	CASSLTRVPYNSPLHF	TGTGCCAGCAGCTTAACGAGGGTCCCCTATAATTCACCCCTCCACTTT
once	TRBV30	NA	TRBJ1-5	CAWSVRGNQPQHF	TGTGCCTGGAGTGTGAGGGGCAATCAGCCCCAGCATTTT
NA	TRBV3-1/TRBV3-2	NA	TRBJ2-1	CASSPIGSGNEQFF	TGTGCCAGCAGCCCTATAGGTAGCGGCAATGAGCAGTTCTTC
NA	TRBV2	NA	TRBJ2-1	CASSPRGEQFF	TGTGCCAGCAGCCCCAGGGGTGAGCAGTTCTTC
NA	TRBV19	NA	TRBJ1-1	CASRGGTLHAEAFF	TGTGCCAGTAGGGGGGGAACACTCCACGCTGAAGCTTTCTTT
NA	TRBV28	NA	TRBJ1-5	CASRFINQPQHF	TGTGCCAGCAGGTTCATTAATCAGCCCCAGCATTTT
few	TRBV28	NA	TRBJ1-5	CASSGQFSQPQHF	TGTGCCAGTTCGGGGCAGTTCAGTCAGCCCCAGCATTTT
once	TRBV19	NA	TRBJ1-2	CASQGSNYGYTF	TGTGCCAGTCAGGGTTCTAACTATGGCTACACCTTC
few	TRBV5-4	NA	TRBJ1-1	CASSLVPGRQLNTEAFF	TGTGCCAGCAGCTTAGTCCCCGGCCGACAGCTGAACACTGAAGCTTTCTTT
NA	TRBV12-3/TRBV12-4	TRBD1	TRBJ1-2	CASRTGGLYGYTF	TGTGCCAGCAGGACAGGGGGCCTATATGGCTACACCTTC
once	TRBV27	NA	TRBJ1-6	CASSLFQNSPLHF	TGTGCCAGCAGTTTATTCCAGAATTCACCCCTCCACTTT
NA	TRBV19	NA	TRBJ1-5	CASSPGYSNQPQHF	TGTGCCAGTAGTCCGGGTTATAGCAATCAGCCCCAGCATTTT
NA	TRBV27	NA	TRBJ2-7	CASSGTAFDEQYF	TGTGCCAGCTCGGGGACTGCCTTTGACGAGCAGTACTTC
NA	TRBV19	TRBD1	TRBJ1-4	CASRNQGDTVFF	TGTGCCAGTCGAAACCAGGGGGACACAGTGTTTTTT
NA	TRBV2	NA	TRBJ1-5	CASTGGESAQHF	TGTGCCAGCACGGGGGGGGAAAGTGCCCAGCATTTT
once	TRBV4-2	NA	TRBJ1-4	CASSRGPNLNEKLFF	TGTGCCAGCAGCCGGGGCCCAAACCTTAATGAAAAACTGTTTTTT
NA	TRBV11-2	TRBD1	TRBJ2-1	CASSTPQGKNEQFF	TGTGCCAGCAGCACCCCACAGGGGAAGAATGAGCAGTTCTTC
NA	TRBV4-1	TRBD2	TRBJ2-3	CASSQGGTSDFTDTQYF	TGCGCCAGCAGCCAAGGAGGGACTAGCGACTTCACAGATACGCAGTATTTT
NA	TRBV19	NA	TRBJ2-7	CASSMSAATAYEQYF	TGTGCCAGTAGTATGTCTGCCGCCACAGCCTACGAGCAGTACTTC
NA	TRBV6-5	NA	TRBJ1-6	CASSWGINSPLHF	TGTGCCAGCAGCTGGGGGATTAATTCACCCCTCCACTTT
few	TRBV6-1	TRBD2	TRBJ2-7	CASSETSSLPYEQYF	TGTGCCAGCAGTGAGACTAGCTCCTTACCCTACGAGCAGTACTTC
NA	TRBV27	TRBD1	TRBJ1-5	CASRGQGLNQPQHF	TGTGCCAGCAGAGGACAGGGGCTTAATCAGCCCCAGCATTTT
NA	TRBV28	NA	TRBJ2-5	CASSSLGGVGRETQYF	TGTGCCAGCAGTTCCCTAGGAGGGGTTGGACGAGAGACCCAGTACTTC
NA	TRBV28	NA	TRBJ2-1	CASSLGVAEQFF	TGTGCCAGCAGTTTGGGTGTCGCTGAGCAGTTCTTC
NA	TRBV12-3/TRBV12-4	NA	TRBJ1-3	CASSLGNTIYF	TGTGCCAGCAGTTTAGGCAACACCATATATTTT
NA	TRBV7-8	NA	TRBJ1-3	CASSSFGGDFSGNTIYF	TGTGCCAGCAGCTCATTCGGGGGGGACTTCTCTGGAAACACCATATATTTT
NA	TRBV28	NA	TRBJ2-1	CASSPHLGRLEQFF	TGTGCCAGCAGTCCTCACCTGGGGCGGCTTGAGCAGTTCTTC
NA	TRBV6-2/TRBV6-3	TRBD2	TRBJ2-1	CASSYHGGGPYNEQFF	TGTGCCAGCAGTTACCACGGGGGGGGACCCTACAATGAGCAGTTCTTC
NA	TRBV5-4	NA	TRBJ2-4	CASSWLGSRGVAKNIQYF	TGTGCCAGCAGCTGGCTTGGTAGTCGAGGGGTAGCCAAAAACATTCAGTACTTC
NA	TRBV7-3	TRBD2	TRBJ2-7	CASSLGAGGRDEQYF	TGTGCCAGCAGCTTGGGAGCGGGAGGACGGGACGAGCAGTACTTC
once	TRBV6-6	TRBD2	TRBJ2-3	CASSLTASGTENTQYF	TGTGCCAGCAGTTTAACGGCTAGCGGGACTGAGAATACGCAGTATTTT
NA	TRBV3-1/TRBV3-2	NA	TRBJ2-3	CASSPRGGSTDTQYF	TGTGCCAGCAGCCCCCGTGGCGGGAGCACAGATACGCAGTATTTT